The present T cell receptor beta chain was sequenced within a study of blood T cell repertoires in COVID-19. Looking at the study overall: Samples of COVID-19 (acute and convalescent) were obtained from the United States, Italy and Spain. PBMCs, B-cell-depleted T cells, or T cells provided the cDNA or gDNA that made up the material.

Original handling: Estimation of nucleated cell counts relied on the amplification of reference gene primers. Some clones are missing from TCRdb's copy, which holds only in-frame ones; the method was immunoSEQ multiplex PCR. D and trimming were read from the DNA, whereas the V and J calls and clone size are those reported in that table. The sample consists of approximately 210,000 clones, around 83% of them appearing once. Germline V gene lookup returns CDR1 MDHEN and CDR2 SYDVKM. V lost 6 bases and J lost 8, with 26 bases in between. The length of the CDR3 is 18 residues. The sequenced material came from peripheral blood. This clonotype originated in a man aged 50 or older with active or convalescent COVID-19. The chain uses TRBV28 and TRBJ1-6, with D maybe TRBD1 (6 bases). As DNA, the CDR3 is TGTGCCAGCAGCCCATCCCTCCTTAGACAGGCCGGCGATTCACCCCTCCACTTT. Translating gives CASSPSLLRQAGDSPLHF. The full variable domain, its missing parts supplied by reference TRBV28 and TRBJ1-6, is DVKVTQSSRYLVKRTGEKVFLECVQDMDHENMFWYRQDPGLGLRLIYFSYDVKMKEKGDIPEGYSVSREKKERFSLILESASTNQTSMYLCASSPSLLRQAGDSPLHFGNGTRLTVT.